This TCR beta chain emerged from a study of blood T cell repertoires in COVID-19. About the research overall: Sites across the United States, Italy and Spain contributed samples from acute and convalescent COVID-19. T cells, B-cell-depleted T cells, or PBMCs supplied cDNA or gDNA.

V shed 4 bases and J shed 10 bases, with 15 bases lying between them. The CDR3 is made up of 14 amino acids. The germline V gene has CDR1 SGHTS and CDR2 YDEGEE. In the original workflow: Reference gene primer amplification gave estimated nucleated cell counts. Clones were sequenced by immunoSEQ multiplex PCR, and TCRdb holds only the in-frame ones, with some missing. D and trimming were read from the DNA, whereas the V and J calls and clone size are those reported in that table. Of around 36,000 clones listed, about nine tenths were seen once; the top ten hold approximately 6.6%. The sample was peripheral blood. The TCR sequence derives from a human donor in a cohort sampled during active COVID-19. The rearrangement joins TRBV5-8 to TRBJ1-6; D is perhaps TRBD1 (6 bases). The CDR3 sequence is CASSELQGISPLHF. Here the CDR3 DNA reads TGTGCCAGCAGCGAACTACAGGGTATCTCACCCCTCCACTTT.